This entry lists 12 T cell receptor beta chains sequenced from one sample in a study of blood T cell repertoires in COVID-19. Some clones are missing from TCRdb's copy, which holds only in-frame ones; the method was immunoSEQ multiplex PCR. The sample lists about 140,000 clones, around four fifths seen once, with 1.6% in the top ten. Sequencing input: peripheral blood. The receptors originated from a human donor in a cohort sampled during active COVID-19.

V usage is TRBV7-2 and J usage is TRBJ2-7, with D tentatively TRBD2 (5 bases). The germline V gene encodes CDR1 SGHTA and CDR2 FQGNSA. The CDR3 covers 15 residues. V was trimmed by 1 base and J by 2 bases, leaving 12 bases between them. Here the CDR3 reads CASSLEVRATYEQYF. For the CDR3, the DNA is TGTGCCAGCAGCTTAGAGGTGAGGGCCACCTACGAGCAGTACTTC.

V usage is TRBV28 and J usage is TRBJ1-1, with D uncertain. The CDR3 sequence is 13 residues long. Germline V gives CDR1 MDHEN, CDR2 SYDVKM. The ends were cut back, 5 bases at V and 4 bases at J, with 11 bases in the middle. CDR3 sequence (DNA): TGTGCCAGCAGTACAGATTTTGGCACTGAAGCTTTCTTT. It codes for CASSTDFGTEAFF.

CDR3 in DNA: TGTGCCAGCAGCGGACGACAGGGGAACACCGGGGAGCTGTTTTTT. Its protein product is CASSGRQGNTGELFF. The gene calls are TRBV7-2 and TRBJ2-2; TRBD1 aligns across 7 bases. The trim removed 5 bases at V and 1 base at J, leaving 4 bases unmatched. This CDR3 is 15 amino acids long. Per the germline V gene, CDR1 is SGHTA and CDR2 is FQGNSA.

The chain combines TRBV6-4 with TRBJ1-2, with TRBD1 matching 7 bases. The CDR3 spans 14 residues. The junction had 12 bases not matched to a gene; V was cut back by 6 bases and J by 8 bases. Germline-derived CDR1 and CDR2 are MRHNA and SNTAGT. CDR3 DNA sequence: TGTGCCAGCAGAGAGAGACAGGGATCGGCCGGCTACACCTTC. The encoded protein is CASRERQGSAGYTF.

CDR3 coding DNA: TGTGCCAGCAGCTTGACAGGTTACCTCACCGGGGAGCTGTTTTTT. It codes for CASSLTGYLTGELFF. This chain links TRBV11-2 with TRBJ2-2; perhaps TRBD1 as D (6 bases). V was cut by 3 bases and J by 4 bases, with 12 bases left in between. This CDR3 is built from 15 residues. CDR1 SGHAT and CDR2 FQNNGV come from the germline V gene.

The rearrangement links TRBV5-1 to TRBJ2-1; 7 bases map to TRBD2. Germline CDR1 and CDR2: SGHRS and YFSETQ. There are 11 residues in the CDR3. V lost 4 bases and J lost 10; bases outside the gene matches: 2. The CDR3 is CASSRGEEQFF. In DNA form, the CDR3 reads TGCGCCAGCAGCCGGGGGGAGGAGCAGTTCTTC.

J is TRBJ2-7 and V is TRBV19, with D perhaps TRBD1 (5 bases). Germline loops: CDR1 LNHDA, CDR2 SQIVND (reference sequence). The V end lost 5 bases, the J end lost 2 bases, and 13 bases lay between the germline ends. This CDR3 is built from 14 residues. CDR3 nucleotides: TGTGCCAGTAGTCTCGAAACGACAGCCTACGAGCAGTACTTC. It codes for CASSLETTAYEQYF.

The rearrangement uses TRBV6-6 and TRBJ2-2, with D possibly matching TRBD2 (5 bases). The CDR3 consists of 13 residues. Trimming removed 10 bases from V and 5 bases from J, with 14 bases in between. Germline V gives CDR1 MNHNY, CDR2 SVGAGI (reference sequence). CDR3 region: CATYREGTGELFF. Written as DNA, the CDR3 is TGTGCCACCTACCGCGAGGGAACCGGGGAGCTGTTTTTT.

The chain is built from TRBV6-5 and TRBJ1-1; D may be TRBD1 (6 bases). This CDR3 contains 14 residues. CDR1 is MNHEY, CDR2 SVGAGI, per germline. The V and J ends lost 6 bases and 4 bases respectively, with 15 bases between them. Here the CDR3 DNA reads TGTGCCAGCAGCTCCAGGGGAGGGATCACTGAAGCTTTCTTT. It is translated as CASSSRGGITEAFF.

The chain uses TRBV3-1 (or the pseudogene TRBV3-2) and TRBJ2-3, with TRBD1 identical over 8 bases. Unmatched junction bases numbered 15, after V lost 4 bases and J lost 0 bases. CDR1 is LGHDT and CDR2 is YNNKEL in the germline V gene (reference sequence). The CDR3 is made up of 19 amino acids. The CDR3, as DNA: TGTGCCAGCAGCCGCCGGGACAGGATAATAAGGTCCAGCACAGATACGCAGTATTTT. The encoded protein is CASSRRDRIIRSSTDTQYF.

This clone has just one count. The chain couples TRBV7-8 to TRBJ2-2; 10 nucleotides match TRBD1. Trimming removed 5 bases from V and 5 bases from J; junction bases left unmatched: 11. Germline CDR1 reads SGHVS; CDR2 reads FQNEAQ. This CDR3 is 17 amino acids long. CDR3 nucleotides: TGTGCCAGCAGCCACCCCCGGGACAGGGGTATTACCGGGGAGCTGTTTTTT. Encoded protein: CASSHPRDRGITGELFF.

The chain is built from TRBV6-5 and TRBJ2-7; 7 bases agree with TRBD1. The germline gives CDR1 MNHEY, CDR2 SVGAGI. J was trimmed by 2 bases and V by 5 bases; bases with no gene match: 9. This CDR3 is built from 15 residues. The CDR3 reads CASSTLPGTAYEQYF. The CDR3 bases are TGTGCCAGCAGTACCCTTCCCGGGACAGCCTACGAGCAGTACTTC.